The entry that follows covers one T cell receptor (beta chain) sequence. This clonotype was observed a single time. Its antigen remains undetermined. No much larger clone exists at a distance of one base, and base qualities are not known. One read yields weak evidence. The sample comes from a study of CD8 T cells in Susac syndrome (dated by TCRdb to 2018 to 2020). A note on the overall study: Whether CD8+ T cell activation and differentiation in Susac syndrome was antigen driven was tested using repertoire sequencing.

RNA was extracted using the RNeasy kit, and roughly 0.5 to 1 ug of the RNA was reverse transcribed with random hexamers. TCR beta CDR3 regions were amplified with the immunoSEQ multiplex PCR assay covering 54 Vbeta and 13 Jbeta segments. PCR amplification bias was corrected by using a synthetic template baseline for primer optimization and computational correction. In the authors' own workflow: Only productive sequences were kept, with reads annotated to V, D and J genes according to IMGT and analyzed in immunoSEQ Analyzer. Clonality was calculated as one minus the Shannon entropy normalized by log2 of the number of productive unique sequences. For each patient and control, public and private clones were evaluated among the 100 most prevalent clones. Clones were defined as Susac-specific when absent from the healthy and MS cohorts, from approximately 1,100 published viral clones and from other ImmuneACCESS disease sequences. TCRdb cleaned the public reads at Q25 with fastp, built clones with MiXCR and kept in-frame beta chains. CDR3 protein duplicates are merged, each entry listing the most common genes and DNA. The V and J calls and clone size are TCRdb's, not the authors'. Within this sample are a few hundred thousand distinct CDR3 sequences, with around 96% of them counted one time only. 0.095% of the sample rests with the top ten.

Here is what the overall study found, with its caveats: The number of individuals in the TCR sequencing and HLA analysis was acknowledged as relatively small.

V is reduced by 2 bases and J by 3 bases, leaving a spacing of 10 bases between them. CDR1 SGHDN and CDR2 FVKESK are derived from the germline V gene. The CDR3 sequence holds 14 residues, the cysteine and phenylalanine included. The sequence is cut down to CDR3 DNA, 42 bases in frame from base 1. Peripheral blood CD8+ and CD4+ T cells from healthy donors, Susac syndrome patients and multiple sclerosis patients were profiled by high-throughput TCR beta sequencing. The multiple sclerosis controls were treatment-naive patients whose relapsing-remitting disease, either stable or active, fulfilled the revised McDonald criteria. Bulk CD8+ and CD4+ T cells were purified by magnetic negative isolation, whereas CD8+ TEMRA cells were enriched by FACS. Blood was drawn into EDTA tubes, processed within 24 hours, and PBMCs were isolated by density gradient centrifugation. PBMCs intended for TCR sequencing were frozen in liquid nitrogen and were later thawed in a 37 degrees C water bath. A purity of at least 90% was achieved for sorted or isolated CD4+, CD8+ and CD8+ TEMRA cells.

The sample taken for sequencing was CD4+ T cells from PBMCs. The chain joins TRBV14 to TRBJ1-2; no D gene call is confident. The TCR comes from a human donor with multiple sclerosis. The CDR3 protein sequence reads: CASSQTSPYYGYTF. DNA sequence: TGTGCCAGCAGCCAAACTTCTCCTTACTATGGCTACACCTTC.